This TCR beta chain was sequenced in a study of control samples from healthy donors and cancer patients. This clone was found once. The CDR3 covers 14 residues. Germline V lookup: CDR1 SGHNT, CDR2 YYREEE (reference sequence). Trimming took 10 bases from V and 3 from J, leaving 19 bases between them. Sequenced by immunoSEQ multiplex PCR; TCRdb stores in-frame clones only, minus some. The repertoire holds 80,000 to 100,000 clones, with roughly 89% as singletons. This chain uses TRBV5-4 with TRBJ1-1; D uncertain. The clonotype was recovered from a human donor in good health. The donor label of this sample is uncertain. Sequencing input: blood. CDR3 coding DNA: TGTGCCTTTCGTTGGGGTATTGTCGACACTGAAGCTTTCTTT. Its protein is CAFRWGIVDTEAFF.